This TCR beta chain derives from a study of long-term antiretroviral therapy in people with HIV. The study's findings and limits: Subsequent to ART, diversity was augmented yet persisted below that of transplant donor controls. Repertoire dominance by clones expanded before ART was seen at all time points.

Sequencing used immunoSEQ v3.0 at survey level. Measured with immunoSEQ multiplex PCR; TCRdb has only the in-frame clones, and not every one. The table has 15,000 to 20,000 clones, roughly 78% seen once. A remark on this clone: Its antigen is as yet unknown.

The germline CDR1 and CDR2 sequences are SGHDT and YYEEEE. The CDR3 contains 15 residues. Trimming cost V 1 base and J 7 bases, with 18 bases left between them. None of the participants with HIV were treated outside the United States. The rearrangement links TRBV5-6 to TRBJ2-7; a possible D gene is TRBD1 (5 bases). This receptor was taken from a man aged 18 to 35 with HIV. The sequencing here drew on unsorted PBMCs, taken at the start of antiretroviral therapy, before treatment. The CDR3: CASSLQAGRLREQYF. The CDR3 nucleotides are TGTGCCAGCAGCTTGCAGGCAGGGCGGTTAAGAGAGCAGTACTTC.